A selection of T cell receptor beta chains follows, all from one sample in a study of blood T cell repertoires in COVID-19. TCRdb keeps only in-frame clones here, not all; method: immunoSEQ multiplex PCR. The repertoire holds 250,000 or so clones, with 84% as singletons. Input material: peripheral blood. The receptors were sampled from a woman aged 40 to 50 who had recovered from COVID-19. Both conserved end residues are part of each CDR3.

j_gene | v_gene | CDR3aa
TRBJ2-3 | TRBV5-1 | CASSLGSAGGLTDTQYF
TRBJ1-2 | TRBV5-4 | CASTSQAQKFLYGYTF
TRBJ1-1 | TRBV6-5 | CASSYAQGAFTEAFF
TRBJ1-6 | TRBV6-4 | CASRDFGTDNSPLHF
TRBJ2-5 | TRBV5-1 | CASSSHLWETQYF
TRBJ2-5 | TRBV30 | CACGPGQGTETQYF
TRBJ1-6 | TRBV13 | CASSLRGGLGSPLHF
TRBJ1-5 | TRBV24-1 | CATAGRGNQPQHF
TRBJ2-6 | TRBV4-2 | CASSPRGGQAGANVLTF
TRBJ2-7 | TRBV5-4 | CASSPAGFSSYEQYF
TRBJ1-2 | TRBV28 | CASSLLGVYGYTF
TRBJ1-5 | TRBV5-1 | CASSSGIDRDNQPQHF
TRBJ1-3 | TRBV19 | CASHGGSGNTIYF
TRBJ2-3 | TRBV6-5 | CASTVRRGSTDTQYF
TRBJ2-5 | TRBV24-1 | CATSAPGGGETQYF
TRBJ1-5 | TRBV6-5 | CASRGGRDQPQHF
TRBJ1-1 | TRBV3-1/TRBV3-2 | CASSQDPQANTEAFF
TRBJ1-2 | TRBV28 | CASSFLTVYGYTF
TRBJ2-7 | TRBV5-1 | CASSTSGTPPQNEQYF
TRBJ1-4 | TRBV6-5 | CASLGQGRLFF
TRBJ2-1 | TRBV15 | CATQGQSSSYNEQFF
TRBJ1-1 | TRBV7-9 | CASNGEGTEAFF
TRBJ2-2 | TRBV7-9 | CASSRDGELFF
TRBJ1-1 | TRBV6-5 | CASSYMTGGATEAFF
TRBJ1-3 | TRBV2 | CASSVGQGGNTIYF
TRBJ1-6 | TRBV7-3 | CASSMHTVSPLHF
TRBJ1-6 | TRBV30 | CAWSSGLINSPLHF
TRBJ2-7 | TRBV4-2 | CASSQDLASGGASPYEQYF
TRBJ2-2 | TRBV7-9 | CASSETALNTGELFF
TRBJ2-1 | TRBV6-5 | CASKTTGGNEQFF
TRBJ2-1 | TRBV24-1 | CATSFSGGPSYNEQFF
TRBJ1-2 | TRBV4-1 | CASSQTGQGSYTF
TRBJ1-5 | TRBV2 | CASRDDRNSNQPQHF
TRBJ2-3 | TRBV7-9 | CASSSWTGGGDTQYF
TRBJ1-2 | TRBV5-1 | CASSLPGTANYGYTF
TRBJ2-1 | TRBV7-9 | CASSHTSGGAYNEQFF
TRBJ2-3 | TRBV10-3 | CAISESFSSTDTQYF
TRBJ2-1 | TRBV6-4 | CASSLSSGGADEQFF
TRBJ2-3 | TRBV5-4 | CASSLVYDTQYF
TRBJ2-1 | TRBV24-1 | CATSDGGLAGESSYNEQFF
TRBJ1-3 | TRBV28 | CASSLRQDSGNTIYF
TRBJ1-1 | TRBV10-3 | CAISESEGEAFF
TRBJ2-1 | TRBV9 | CASSVALTGVGHNEQFF
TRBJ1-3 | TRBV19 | CASGTNSGNTIYF
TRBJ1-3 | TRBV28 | CASTLRAGWNSGNTIYF
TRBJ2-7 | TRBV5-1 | CASRQGAYEQYF
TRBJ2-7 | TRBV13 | CASSLTGVTYEQYF
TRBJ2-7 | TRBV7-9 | CASSGQGTGYEQYF
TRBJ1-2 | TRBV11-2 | CASSLGAGYGYTF
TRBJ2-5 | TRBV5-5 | CASSLGAGVETQYF
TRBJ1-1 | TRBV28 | CASSRDRVGMNTEAFF
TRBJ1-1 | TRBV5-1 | CASSLALATEAFF
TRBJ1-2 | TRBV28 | CASSPGTGTFNYGYTF
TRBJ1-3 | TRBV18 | CASSPMAGETPSGNTIYF
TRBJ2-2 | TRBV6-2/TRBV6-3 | CASSYFGGDTGELFF